This section outlines one T cell receptor beta chain sequence together with its context. What it recognizes is unknown. The CDR3 is 15 residues long. Germline loops: CDR1 SGHRS, CDR2 YFSETQ. Unmatched junction bases numbered 17, after V lost 6 bases and J lost 12 bases. This PCR relied on a set of 60 Vbeta primers and 13 Jbeta primers. The repertoire was sequenced with immunoSEQ multiplex PCR; TCRdb's copy has only in-frame clones and lacks some. The profile covers roughly 110,000 clones, with roughly four fifths appearing a single time and 6.1% taken by the ten largest. The data derive from a study of cytomegalovirus exposure and HLA in healthy donors. General study points: A later analysis found that most CMV-associated TCR beta chains appeared HLA-restricted. There were around 160 TCR beta chains listed as cytomegalovirus-associated. In a later analysis, a missense DCLRE1C variant was linked to TCR beta V- and J-gene trimming. CMV serostatus stood as the only immune exposure information on hand.

The sample taken for sequencing was PBMCs. The chain joins TRBV5-1 to TRBJ2-1; 8 bases agree with TRBD2. This clonotype originated in a woman aged 50 to 60 in good health and CMV-seropositive. The CDR3 DNA reads as TGCGCCAGCACACCCCCGGGACTAGGGGGAGGCGGGCAGTTCTTC. This sequence encodes CASTPPGLGGGGQFF. The full variable domain, completed using reference TRBV5-1 and TRBJ2-1, is KAGVTQTPRYLIKTRGQQVTLSCSPISGHRSVSWYQQTPGQGLQFLFEYFSETQRNKGNFPGRFSGRQFSNSRSEMNVSTLELGDSALYLCASTPPGLGGGGQFFGPGTRLTVL.